This T cell receptor beta chain appears in the sequencing data of a study of PD-L1 blockade in urothelial cancer (dated by TCRdb to the late 2010s). With respect to the entire study: All patients started therapy around 2014 and received atezolizumab 1,200 mg intravenously every 3 weeks. Durable clinical benefit was defined as a progression-free survival longer than 6 months, and TCR features were additionally tested against progression-free survival and overall survival. About nine tenths of the roughly 30 patients were males with bladder-origin urothelial cancer, and about 65% of the roughly 29 reported a prior smoking history. In the same patients who had TCR sequencing, pretreatment tumors also underwent whole exome sequencing and RNA sequencing. Durable clinical benefit was achieved by nine patients and was not achieved by 20 patients. Blood samples were analyzed at 3 weeks after treatment start (second dose) and at 6 weeks after treatment start. Patients had an ECOG performance status of 0 or 1 and had received between 0 and 3 prior chemotherapy regimens. Some 30 patients had pretreatment blood TCR-seq, some 25 had at least one posttreatment blood collection, and some 25 had tumor TCR-seq. TCR sequencing covered pretreatment tumor samples and matched, serially collected peripheral blood taken before and after atezolizumab treatment. A median of 141,255 T cells and some 84,000 unique TCRs was obtained from blood samples, and a median clonality of approximately 0.077 was observed. An exploratory multi-omic analysis was conducted of the somatic, immune and clinical correlates of response to PD-L1 blockade with atezolizumab in urothelial cancer. General findings and caveats noted by the study authors: Among patients with durable benefit, tumor-associated TCR clones showed greater expansion in peripheral blood 3 weeks after treatment started (n ≈ 23, p = 0.022). Because the sample size was small (n of about 29) and many exploratory analyses were performed, the results are intended to be hypothesis-generating. Improved progression-free and overall survival was found to be associated with pretreatment peripheral blood TCR clonality below the median.

From the cysteine through the phenylalanine, the CDR3 covers 15 amino acids. Just the 45-base CDR3 DNA is kept, in frame starting at base 1. CDR1 is given as SGHDN and CDR2 as FVKESK, both from the germline V gene. Germline trimming amounts to 4 bases on V and 8 bases on J, with 11 as the count of junction bases outside the gene matches. For this clone: Its antigen has not been determined. It has no much larger one-base neighbor in the sample; base qualities were not kept.

What this sample's time point label stands for: pretreatment peripheral blood. A cohort of approximately 31 patients with locally advanced or metastatic urothelial carcinoma, treated at Memorial Sloan Kettering on a trial protocol, was included. Peripheral blood mononuclear cells were collected pretreatment and during treatment, with between 1 and 8 total time points obtained per patient. The Qiagen DNeasy Blood extraction kit was used to purify genomic DNA from total PBMCs and from tumor samples. PBMCs were collected pretreatment and during treatment and were isolated and stored as previously described. To estimate absolute template abundance from read counts, synthetic TCR analog templates were spiked into each PCR. Using the immunoSEQ assay, TCRbeta CDR3 regions were amplified from genomic DNA with bias-controlled V and J gene primers. Sequencing of rearranged TCRbeta segments was performed at approximately 20X coverage. Processing in the source paper ran as follows. Clustering was used to correct sequencing errors, and CDR3s were annotated against IMGT to assign V, D and J genes. Only productive TCRbeta rearrangements were used in downstream analyses, excluding out-of-frame or stop-codon sequences. Clonality was calculated as one minus the Shannon entropy normalized by the log of the number of unique productive sequences. Fisher's exact test with Benjamini-Hochberg correction, using a cutoff of adjusted p below 0.01, was how clones that differed between time points or between blood and tumor were identified. Here the immuneACCESS table is served through TCRdb, limited to in-frame sequences with V and J called. Missing clones are a known gap in these copies; in checked studies unresolved V genes cover under half, and the rest lacks a known reason. The D gene and trimming were derived from the DNA, and the V and J assignments and clone size from that table. The sample data list about 95,000 clones, and roughly 84% of these were observed just once. Clones ranked in the top ten supply roughly 2% of the sample.

The sequence was obtained from a man aged 60-69 years with urothelial cancer. Sample: PBMCs, taken around atezolizumab (anti-PD-L1) treatment. This sequence uses TRBV14 and TRBJ1-3, and TRBD1 aligns with 7 junction nucleotides. The nucleotides read TGTGCCAGCAGCCGAACTCAGGCAGGGGGAGACACCATATATTTT. This translates into CASSRTQAGGDTIYF.